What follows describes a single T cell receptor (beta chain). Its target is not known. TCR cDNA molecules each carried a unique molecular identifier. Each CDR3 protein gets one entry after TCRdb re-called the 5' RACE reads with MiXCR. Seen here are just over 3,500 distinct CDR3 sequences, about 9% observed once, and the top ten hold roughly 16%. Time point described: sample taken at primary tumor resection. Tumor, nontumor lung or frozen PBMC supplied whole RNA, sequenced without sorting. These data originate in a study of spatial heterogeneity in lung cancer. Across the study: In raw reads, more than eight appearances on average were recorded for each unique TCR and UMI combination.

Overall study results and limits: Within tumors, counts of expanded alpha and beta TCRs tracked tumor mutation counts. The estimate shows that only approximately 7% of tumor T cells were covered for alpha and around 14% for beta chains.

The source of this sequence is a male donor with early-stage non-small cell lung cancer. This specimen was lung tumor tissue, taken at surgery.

CDR3: CASSTGQTFSYNEQFF. The DNA of the CDR3 is TGCGCCAGCAGCACCGGACAGACCTTCTCCTACAATGAGCAGTTCTTC. This chain uses TRBV5-1 with TRBJ2-1, with D perhaps TRBD1 (6 bases). The CDR3 contains 16 residues. CDR1 and CDR2 from the germline V gene are SGHRS and YFSETQ. Trimming removed 4 bases from V and 0 bases from J, with 14 bases in between.